The 25 T cell receptor beta chains listed next were all sequenced from one sample in a study of OX40 agonist ivuxolimab in advanced cancers. Clones were read by immunoSEQ multiplex PCR, and TCRdb kept only the in-frame ones, dropping some. The sample has around 31,000 clones; 89% are singletons. The sample consisted of CD4+ or CD8+ T cells sorted from blood, taken in a trial of the OX40 agonist ivuxolimab. Receptor source: an adult with an advanced solid tumor such as melanoma, head and neck, liver or kidney cancer.

The CDR3 protein is CASSDPGAFYEQYF. The CDR3 nucleotides are TGTGCCAGCAGTGATCCGGGAGCATTCTACGAGCAGTACTTC. The chain uses TRBV25-1 and TRBJ2-7; maybe TRBD2 (6 bases). V was clipped by 3 bases and J by 3 bases, with 12 bases between them. The CDR3 sequence is 14 residues long. In germline, CDR1 is MGHDK, CDR2 SYGVNS.

The sample holds a few counts of this clone. This chain uses TRBV19 with TRBJ1-1; no reliable D call. V was trimmed by 3 bases and J by 5 bases, leaving 13 bases between them. Germline-derived CDR1 and CDR2 are LNHDA and SQIVND (reference sequence). CDR3 length equals 14 residues. CDR3 bases: TGTGCCAGTAGTATCTCCCGGACCGGAACTGAAGCTTTCTTT. Translating gives CASSISRTGTEAFF. Supplemented by reference TRBV19 and TRBJ1-1, the full variable domain reads DGGITQSPKYLFRKEGQNVTLSCEQNLNHDAMYWYRQDPGQGLRLIYYSQIVNDFQKGDIAEGYSVSREKKESFPLTVTSAQKNPTAFYLCASSISRTGTEAFFGQGTRLTVV.

The V and J genes are TRBV7-9 and TRBJ2-1, with 14 positions matching TRBD2. V trimming: 5 bases; J trimming: 7 bases; junction bases outside the gene matches: 7. Germline CDR1 SEHNR, CDR2 FQNEAQ (reference sequence). The CDR3 extends over 16 amino acids. CDR3 sequence (DNA): TGTGCCAGCAGCGCGCCGGGACTAGCGGGAGTGAATGAGCAGTTCTTC. Amino acids: CASSAPGLAGVNEQFF. Looking up the rest from reference TRBV7-9 and TRBJ2-1 gives the full variable domain: DTGVSQNPRHKITKRGQNVTFRCDPISEHNRLYWYRQTLGQGPEFLTYFQNEAQLEKSRLLSDRFSAERPKGSFSTLEIQRTEQGDSAMYLCASSAPGLAGVNEQFFGPGTRLTVL.

The CDR3 DNA reads as TGTGCCAGCAGCGAGCTGGGAGGAGACGAGCAGTACTTC. The encoded protein is CASSELGGDEQYF. The chain combines TRBV9 with TRBJ2-7; the D gene is possibly TRBD2 (6 bases). CDR1 SGDLS and CDR2 YYNGEE come from the germline V gene. The length of the CDR3 is 13 residues. Trimming removed 3 bases from V and 5 bases from J, with 12 bases in between.

This clone was picked up one time. The V gene is TRBV6-6, the J gene TRBJ1-5; TRBD1 matches at 7 bases. Germline trimming cut 5 bases from V and 3 bases from J; bases unmatched to any gene: 7. This CDR3 has 15 residues. Germline loops: CDR1 MNHNY, CDR2 SVGAGI (reference sequence). CDR3 bases: TGTGCCAGCAGTACGACAGGGAGCCCCAATCAGCCCCAGCATTTT. Protein product: CASSTTGSPNQPQHF.

The rearrangement links TRBV19 to TRBJ2-2; D uncertain. V lost 1 base and J 6 bases, leaving 6 bases between the germline ends. The germline V gene encodes CDR1 LNHDA and CDR2 SQIVND (reference sequence). CDR3 size: 13 residues. This chain's CDR3 is CASSIVSAGELFF. The CDR3 nucleotides are TGTGCCAGTAGTATAGTTTCGGCCGGGGAGCTGTTTTTT.

J is TRBJ2-7 and V is TRBV4-1; tentative D call: TRBD1 (7 bases). This CDR3 region has 18 residues. Trimming removed 1 base at V and 0 bases at J, with 19 bases between. Germline V gives CDR1 MGHRA, CDR2 YSYEKL. The CDR3 coding sequence is TGCGCCAGCAGCCAAGTTCCCGCGGGACAGCACCTCTCCTACGAGCAGTACTTC. This gives the protein CASSQVPAGQHLSYEQYF.

As regards this clone: A read error is possible here, since a much larger clone lies one base away. The rearrangement uses TRBV7-3 and TRBJ1-1; a weak D match, TRBD1 (6 bases). CDR3 length: 13 residues. Germline-derived CDR1 and CDR2 are SGHTA and FQGTGA. The CDR3 region has the DNA TGTGCCAGCAGCCCCCCGGGGGGCACTGGAGCTTTCTTT. Translation: CASSPPGGTGAFF. The full variable domain, in which reference TRBV7-3 and TRBJ1-1 provide the parts outside the CDR3, is GAGVSQTPSNKVTEKGKYVELRCDPISGHTALYWYRQSLGQGPEFLIYFQGTGAADDSGLPNDRFFAVRPEGSVSTLKIQRTERGDSAVYLCASSPPGGTGAFFGQGTRLTVV.

The chain combines TRBV11-2 with TRBJ1-2; 8 bases match TRBD1. The CDR3 sequence is 14 residues long. Germline CDR1 reads SGHAT; CDR2 reads FQNNGV. V lost 2 bases, J lost 6 bases, and 5 bases stayed unmatched. CDR3 region: CASSLSQGADGYTF. CDR3 in DNA: TGTGCCAGCAGCTTAAGTCAGGGGGCGGATGGCTACACCTTC.

This chain joins TRBV27 and TRBJ2-1; 8 bases are shared with TRBD2. Germline lookup yields CDR1 MNHEY and CDR2 SMNVEV (reference sequence). The CDR3 runs to 13 residues. CDR3 sequence (DNA): TGTGTTCTGCGTTCCGGGAGGGAGGGTGAGCAGTTCTTC. It codes for CVLRSGREGEQFF.

CDR3 nucleotides: TGTGCCAGCAGCCGACAGGTTTTAGCTACCGGGGAGCTGTTTTTT. This translates into CASSRQVLATGELFF. The V gene is TRBV11-2, the J gene TRBJ2-2; tentative D call: TRBD1 (6 bases). V was shortened by 5 bases and J by 5 bases, with 15 bases between the two germline ends. CDR3 size: 15 residues. Germline V gives CDR1 SGHAT, CDR2 FQNNGV.

The chain recombines TRBV2 with TRBJ2-7; TRBD2 matches 9 bases. Germline CDR1 reads SNHLY; CDR2 reads FYNNEI. V shed 8 bases and J 3 bases; nucleotides not matched to a gene: 5. This CDR3 has 13 residues. The CDR3 bases are TGTGCCAGCGAGCGGGAGGCCAGCTACGAGCAGTACTTC. Translation gives CASEREASYEQYF.

A few counts support this clone. The genes are TRBV7-6 and TRBJ1-6; 7 bases agree with TRBD1. Germline V gene lookup returns CDR1 SGHVS and CDR2 FNYEAQ. The CDR3 spans 15 residues. The ends lost 1 base at V and 8 bases at J; junction bases unmatched: 5. Here the CDR3 DNA reads TGTGCCAGCAGCTTAGACGTCAGGGGGGATTCACCCCTCCACTTT. Protein sequence: CASSLDVRGDSPLHF.

This clone was recorded once. The chain links TRBV6-6 to TRBJ1-4; D gene ambiguous. The germline V and J ends were trimmed by 5 bases and 3 bases, with 13 bases remaining between them. Germline CDR1 and CDR2: MNHNY and SVGAGI (reference sequence). The CDR3 is 15 residues long. In DNA form, the CDR3 reads TGTGCCAGCAGTACTGAGCGTGGCTCTAATGAAAAACTGTTTTTT. It is translated as CASSTERGSNEKLFF.

This chain connects TRBV4-1 to TRBJ2-5, with TRBD2 matching 7 bases. Germline CDR1 is MGHRA and CDR2 is YSYEKL. The CDR3 totals 14 residues. The V gene end was trimmed by 2 bases and the J gene end by 5 bases; junction bases not matched to a gene: 5. The CDR3 coding sequence is TGCGCCAGCAGCCAAAATAGCGGGTTTGAGACCCAGTACTTC. This codes for CASSQNSGFETQYF.

This sequence joins TRBV29-1 and TRBJ2-3; a weak D match, TRBD1 (5 bases). Trimming stripped 1 base from V and 1 base from J, with 6 bases between. This CDR3 is built from 13 residues. Germline assignment: CDR1 SQVTM and CDR2 ANQGSEA. CDR3 DNA: TGCAGCGTTGAAGTAGGGGGCACAGATACGCAGTATTTT. Its protein product is CSVEVGGTDTQYF.

The chain joins TRBV5-4 to TRBJ2-7; TRBD1 matches 9 bases. CDR1 and CDR2 (germline): SGHNT, YYREEE (reference sequence). The CDR3 contains 15 residues. With V trimmed by 4 bases and J by 3 bases, 8 bases remained unmatched. The CDR3 sequence is CASSVQGAPVYEQYF. CDR3 in DNA: TGTGCCAGCAGCGTACAGGGGGCCCCCGTCTACGAGCAGTACTTC. The variable domain in full, completed from reference TRBV5-4 and TRBJ2-7, reads ETGVTQSPTHLIKTRGQQVTLRCSSQSGHNTVSWYQQALGQGPQFIFQYYREEENGRGNFPPRFSGLQFPNYSSELNVNALELDDSALYLCASSVQGAPVYEQYFGPGTRLTVT.

The gene calls are TRBV7-9 and TRBJ1-4, with TRBD1 matching over 7 bases. The CDR3 totals 16 residues. The germline CDR1 and CDR2 sequences are SEHNR and FQNEAQ (reference sequence). Trimming cost V 5 bases and J 7 bases; bases outside gene matches: 13. The DNA for the CDR3 is TGTGCCAGCAGCCTGGGCCCCCGGACAGGCCGTGAAAAACTGTTTTTT. Protein sequence: CASSLGPRTGREKLFF.

The V call is TRBV7-6, the J call TRBJ1-5; tentative D call: TRBD1 (6 bases). V shed 2 bases and J shed 7 bases, with 24 bases lying between them. This CDR3 spans 18 amino acids. The germline V gene encodes CDR1 SGHVS and CDR2 FNYEAQ. The CDR3 protein is CASSLFEPDSGSNQPQHF. The CDR3 DNA reads TGTGCCAGCAGCTTATTTGAACCGGACAGCGGGTCGAACCAGCCCCAGCATTTT. Full variable domain (outside the CDR3, taken from reference TRBV7-6 and TRBJ1-5): GAGVSQSPRYKVTKRGQDVALRCDPISGHVSLYWYRQALGQGPEFLTYFNYEAQQDKSGLPNDRFSAERPEGSISTLTIQRTEQRDSAMYRCASSLFEPDSGSNQPQHFGDGTRLSIL.

The V call is TRBV5-1, the J call TRBJ2-3; TRBD2 agrees at 8 bases. The germline V gene encodes CDR1 SGHRS and CDR2 YFSETQ. The CDR3 spans 15 residues. Losses at the gene ends were 4 bases for V and 0 bases for J; bases not matched to a gene: 4. The CDR3 bases are TGCGCCAGCAGCGGTGGCGGGGGGAGCACAGATACGCAGTATTTT. Translating it yields CASSGGGGSTDTQYF.

This rearrangement joins TRBV7-8 to TRBJ1-5; no firm D call. The CDR3 has 16 residues. Germline V gene data show CDR1 as SGHVS and CDR2 as FQNEAQ. Trimming left V 1 base short and J 1 base short, with 11 bases between. CDR3 residues: CASSLVGSTSNQPQHF. The CDR3 DNA is TGTGCCAGCAGCTTAGTTGGAAGTACGAGCAATCAGCCCCAGCATTTT.

V gene TRBV9 combines with J gene TRBJ2-1; 7 nucleotides line up with TRBD2. Per germline, CDR1 SGDLS and CDR2 YYNGEE. V was clipped by 3 bases and J by 6 bases; unmatched bases: 3. The CDR3 has 13 residues. The CDR3 loop is CASSAGGSNEQFF. The CDR3 region has the DNA TGTGCCAGCAGCGCGGGAGGCTCCAATGAGCAGTTCTTC.

The CDR3 is CASSAGGWETQYF. The CDR3 DNA follows: TGTGCCAGCAGCGCAGGGGGCTGGGAGACCCAGTACTTC. This chain connects TRBV9 to TRBJ2-5; TRBD1 matches 8 bases. The CDR3 has 13 amino acids. Germline CDR1 and CDR2: SGDLS and YYNGEE. V trimming: 3 bases; J trimming: 5 bases; junction bases outside the gene matches: 3.

V usage is TRBV11-2 and J usage is TRBJ1-4, with D possibly TRBD1 on 6 matching bases. Trimming shortened V by 0 bases and J by 7 bases, and 12 bases separated the two germline ends. The CDR3 has 15 residues. Germline CDR1 SGHAT, CDR2 FQNNGV. This CDR3 is CASSLDFGGTEKLFF. DNA of the CDR3: TGTGCCAGCAGCTTAGATTTCGGGGGCACTGAAAAACTGTTTTTT.

The J gene is TRBJ1-5, the V gene TRBV19; D not resolved. This CDR3 is built from 16 residues. Germline assignment: CDR1 LNHDA and CDR2 SQIVND (reference sequence). V was trimmed by 4 bases and J by 0 bases, leaving 13 bases between them. CDR3 in DNA: TGTGCCAGTAGTAGCCGGATGTACACTAGCAATCAGCCCCAGCATTTT. Translated, it gives CASSSRMYTSNQPQHF. The full variable domain, in which reference TRBV19 and TRBJ1-5 provide the parts outside the CDR3, is DGGITQSPKYLFRKEGQNVTLSCEQNLNHDAMYWYRQDPGQGLRLIYYSQIVNDFQKGDIAEGYSVSREKKESFPLTVTSAQKNPTAFYLCASSSRMYTSNQPQHFGDGTRLSIL.